This T cell receptor beta chain was found in a study of blood T cell repertoires in COVID-19. In assigning cohorts, the study relied on participant-reported clinical history. Generated by immunoSEQ multiplex PCR, the TCRdb table keeps only in-frame clones and is missing some. The sample holds 150,000 to 200,000 clones, roughly 89% seen once. CDR1 and CDR2 (germline): MDHEN, SYDVKM. The CDR3 totals 13 residues. The germline V and J ends were trimmed by 8 bases and 13 bases, with 18 bases remaining between them. The sequence came from a woman aged 40 to 55 with acute COVID-19. The chain is built from TRBV28 and TRBJ1-6; D may be TRBD1 (5 bases). Source material: PBMCs or T cells enriched from blood (not recorded which). The CDR3 loop reads CASSDSAFSPLHF. The DNA for the CDR3 is TGTGCCAGCTCCGACAGTGCCTTTTCGCCCCTCCACTTT.